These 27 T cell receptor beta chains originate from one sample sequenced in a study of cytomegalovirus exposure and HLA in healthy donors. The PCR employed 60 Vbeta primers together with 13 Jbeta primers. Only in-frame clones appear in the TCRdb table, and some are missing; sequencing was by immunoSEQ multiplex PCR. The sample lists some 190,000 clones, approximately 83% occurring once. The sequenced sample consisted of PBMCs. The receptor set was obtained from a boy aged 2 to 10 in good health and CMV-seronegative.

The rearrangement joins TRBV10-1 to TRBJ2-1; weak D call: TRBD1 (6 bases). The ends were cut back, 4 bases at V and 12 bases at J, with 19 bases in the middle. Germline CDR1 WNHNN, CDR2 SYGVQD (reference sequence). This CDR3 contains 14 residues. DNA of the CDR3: TGCGCCAGCAGTGGTACGGGACAACCGTCGAGGCAGTTCTTC. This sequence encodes CASSGTGQPSRQFF.

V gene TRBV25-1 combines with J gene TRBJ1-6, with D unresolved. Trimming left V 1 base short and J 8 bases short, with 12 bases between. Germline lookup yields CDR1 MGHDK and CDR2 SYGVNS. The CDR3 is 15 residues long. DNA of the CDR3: TGTGCCAGCAGTGAATCTGCGGGTTCACATTCACCCCTCCACTTT. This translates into CASSESAGSHSPLHF.

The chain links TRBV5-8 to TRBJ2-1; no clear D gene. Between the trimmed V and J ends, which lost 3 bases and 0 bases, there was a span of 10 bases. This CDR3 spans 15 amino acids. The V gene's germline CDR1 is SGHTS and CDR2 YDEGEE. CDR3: CASSSGYYSYNEQFF. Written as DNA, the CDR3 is TGTGCCAGCAGCTCCGGGTACTACTCCTACAATGAGCAGTTCTTC.

This chain's CDR3 is CASSTPTSGGASTDTQYF. DNA for the CDR3: TGTGCCAGCAGCACCCCGACTAGCGGGGGGGCTAGCACAGATACGCAGTATTTT. The chain uses TRBV7-9 and TRBJ2-3; 14 positions match TRBD2. The CDR3 runs 18 residues. CDR1 SEHNR and CDR2 FQNEAQ come from the germline V gene (reference sequence). After removal of 5 bases from V and 0 bases from J, the junction contained 7 bases not matched to a gene.

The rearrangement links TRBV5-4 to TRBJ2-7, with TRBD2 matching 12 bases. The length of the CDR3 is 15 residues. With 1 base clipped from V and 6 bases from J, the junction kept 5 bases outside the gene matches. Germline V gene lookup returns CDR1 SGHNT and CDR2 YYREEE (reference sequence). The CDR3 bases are TGTGCCAGCAGCTTGCCTAGCGGGAGGGGTAGCGAGCAGTACTTC. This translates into CASSLPSGRGSEQYF.

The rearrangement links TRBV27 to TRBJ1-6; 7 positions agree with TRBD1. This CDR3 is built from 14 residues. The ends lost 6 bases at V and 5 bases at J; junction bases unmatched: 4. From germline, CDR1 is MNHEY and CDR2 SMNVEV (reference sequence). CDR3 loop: CASRPGQNNSPLHF. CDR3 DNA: TGTGCCAGCAGGCCGGGACAGAATAATTCACCCCTCCACTTT.

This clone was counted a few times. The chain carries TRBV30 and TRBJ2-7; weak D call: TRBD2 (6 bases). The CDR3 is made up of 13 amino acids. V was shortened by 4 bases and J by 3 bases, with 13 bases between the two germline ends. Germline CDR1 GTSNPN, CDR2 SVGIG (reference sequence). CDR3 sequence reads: CAWNEGLDYEQYF. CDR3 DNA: TGTGCCTGGAATGAGGGACTGGACTACGAGCAGTACTTC.

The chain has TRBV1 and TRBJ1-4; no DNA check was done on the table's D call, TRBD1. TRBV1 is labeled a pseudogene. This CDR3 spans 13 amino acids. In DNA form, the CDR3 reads TGCACCAGCAGCCATGCAGGGTTCGAAAAACTGTTTTTT. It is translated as CTSSHAGFEKLFF.

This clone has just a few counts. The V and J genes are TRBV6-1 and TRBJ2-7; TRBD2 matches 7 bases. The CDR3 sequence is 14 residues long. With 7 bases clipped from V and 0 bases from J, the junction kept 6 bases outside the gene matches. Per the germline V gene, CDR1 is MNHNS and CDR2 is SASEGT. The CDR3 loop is CASIQGGSSYEQYF. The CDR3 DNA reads TGTGCCAGCATTCAGGGCGGGAGCTCCTACGAGCAGTACTTC.

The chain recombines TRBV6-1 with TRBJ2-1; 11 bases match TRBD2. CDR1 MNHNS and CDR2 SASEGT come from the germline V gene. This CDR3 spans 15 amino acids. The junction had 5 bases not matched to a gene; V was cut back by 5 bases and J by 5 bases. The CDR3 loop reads CASSRGTSGNNEQFF. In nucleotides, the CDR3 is TGTGCCAGCAGTCGGGGGACTAGCGGCAACAATGAGCAGTTCTTC.

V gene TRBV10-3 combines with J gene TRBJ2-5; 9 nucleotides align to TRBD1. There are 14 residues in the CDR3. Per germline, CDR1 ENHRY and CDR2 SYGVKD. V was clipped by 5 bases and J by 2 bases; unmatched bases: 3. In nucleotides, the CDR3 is TGTGCCATCAGTACGACAGGGGGACAAGAGACCCAGTACTTC. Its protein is CAISTTGGQETQYF.

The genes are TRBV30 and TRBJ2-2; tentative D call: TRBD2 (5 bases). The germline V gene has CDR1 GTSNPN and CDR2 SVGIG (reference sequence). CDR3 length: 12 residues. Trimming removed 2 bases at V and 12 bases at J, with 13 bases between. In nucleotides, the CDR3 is TGTGCCTGGAGTCAAGACTCGGGGAAGCTGTTTTTT. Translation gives CAWSQDSGKLFF.

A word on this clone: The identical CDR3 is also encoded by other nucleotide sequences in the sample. CDR3 bases: TGTGCCAGCAGTGCAGGGGGTAGCTACGGCTACACCTTC. Translation gives CASSAGGSYGYTF. The rearrangement joins TRBV5-4 to TRBJ1-2, with 7 nucleotides matching TRBD1. V lost 5 bases, J lost 8 bases, and 9 bases stayed unmatched. The CDR3 consists of 13 residues. The V gene's germline CDR1 is SGHNT and CDR2 YYREEE (reference sequence).

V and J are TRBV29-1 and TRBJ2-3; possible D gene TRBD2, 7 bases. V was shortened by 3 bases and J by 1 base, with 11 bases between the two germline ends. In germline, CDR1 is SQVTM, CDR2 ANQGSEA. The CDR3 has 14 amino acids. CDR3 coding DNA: TGCAGCGTTGATGGGGGGGCTCGCACAGATACGCAGTATTTT. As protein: CSVDGGARTDTQYF.

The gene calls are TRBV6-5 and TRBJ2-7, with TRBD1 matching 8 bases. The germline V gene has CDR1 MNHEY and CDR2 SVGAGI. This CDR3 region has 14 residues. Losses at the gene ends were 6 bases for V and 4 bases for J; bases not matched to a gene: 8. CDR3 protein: CASSYGQGGYEQYF. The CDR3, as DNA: TGTGCCAGCAGCTACGGACAGGGAGGATACGAGCAGTACTTC.

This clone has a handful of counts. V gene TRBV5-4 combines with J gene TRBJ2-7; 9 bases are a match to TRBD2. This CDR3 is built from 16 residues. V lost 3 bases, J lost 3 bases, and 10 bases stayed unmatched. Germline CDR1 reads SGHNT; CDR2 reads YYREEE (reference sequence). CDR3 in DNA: TGTGCCAGCAGCTCTATGACTAGCGGAGTTAACTACGAGCAGTACTTC. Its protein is CASSSMTSGVNYEQYF. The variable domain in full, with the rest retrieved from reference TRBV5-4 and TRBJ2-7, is ETGVTQSPTHLIKTRGQQVTLRCSSQSGHNTVSWYQQALGQGPQFIFQYYREEENGRGNFPPRFSGLQFPNYSSELNVNALELDDSALYLCASSSMTSGVNYEQYFGPGTRLTVT.

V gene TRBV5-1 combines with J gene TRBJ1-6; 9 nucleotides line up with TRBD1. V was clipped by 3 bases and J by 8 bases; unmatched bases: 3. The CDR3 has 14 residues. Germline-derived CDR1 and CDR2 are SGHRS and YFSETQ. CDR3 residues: CASSSRTGDSPLHF. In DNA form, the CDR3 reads TGCGCCAGCAGCTCTCGGACAGGGGATTCACCCCTCCACTTT.

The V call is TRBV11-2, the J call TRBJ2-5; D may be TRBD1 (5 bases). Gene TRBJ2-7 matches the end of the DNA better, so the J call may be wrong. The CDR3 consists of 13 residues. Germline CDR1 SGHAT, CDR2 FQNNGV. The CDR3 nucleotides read TGTGCCAGCAGCAGGGGTACCGGCTACGAGCAGTACTTC. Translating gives CASSRGTGYEQYF.

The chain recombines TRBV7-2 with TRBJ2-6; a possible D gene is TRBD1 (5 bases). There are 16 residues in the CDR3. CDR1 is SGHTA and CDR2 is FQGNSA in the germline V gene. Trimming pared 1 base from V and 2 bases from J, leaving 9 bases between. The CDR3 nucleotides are TGTGCCAGCAGCTTAGAAGGGGCAACTGGGGCCAACGTCCTGACTTTC. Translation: CASSLEGATGANVLTF.

CDR3 bases: TGTGCCTGGAGGGGACTAGCGGCTTATGAGCAGTTCTTC. As protein: CAWRGLAAYEQFF. The V call is TRBV30, the J call TRBJ2-1; 11 nucleotides line up with TRBD2. CDR1 is GTSNPN and CDR2 is SVGIG in the germline V gene (reference sequence). This CDR3 spans 13 amino acids. V was clipped by 3 bases and J by 8 bases; unmatched bases: 3.

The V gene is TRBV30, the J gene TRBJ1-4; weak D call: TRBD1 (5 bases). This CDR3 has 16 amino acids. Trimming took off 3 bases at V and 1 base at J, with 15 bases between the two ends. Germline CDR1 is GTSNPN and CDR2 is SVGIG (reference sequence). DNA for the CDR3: TGTGCCTGGAGCAGACAGATACTGTTAACTAATGAAAAACTGTTTTTT. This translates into CAWSRQILLTNEKLFF.

The CDR3 protein is CASSPRFTDTQYF. Written as DNA, the CDR3 is TGTGCCAGCAGTCCCAGATTCACAGATACGCAGTATTTT. This chain links TRBV6-6 with TRBJ2-3; no clear D gene. Germline V gives CDR1 MNHNY, CDR2 SVGAGI (reference sequence). This CDR3 spans 13 amino acids. V gave up 5 bases and J gave up 2 bases, with 8 bases separating them.

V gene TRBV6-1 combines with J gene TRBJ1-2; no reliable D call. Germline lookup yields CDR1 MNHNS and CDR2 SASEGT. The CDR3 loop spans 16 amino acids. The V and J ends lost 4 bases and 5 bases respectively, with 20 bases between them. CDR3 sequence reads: CASSVPLGLGDYGYTF. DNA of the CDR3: TGTGCCAGCAGTGTCCCATTAGGCCTGGGCGATTATGGCTACACCTTC.

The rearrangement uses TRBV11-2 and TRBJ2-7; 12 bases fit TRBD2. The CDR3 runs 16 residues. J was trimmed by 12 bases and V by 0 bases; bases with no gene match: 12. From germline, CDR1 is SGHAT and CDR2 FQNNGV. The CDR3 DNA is TGTGCCAGCAGCTTAGAATCTCGGCTAGCGGGAGGGTCGCCGTACTTC. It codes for CASSLESRLAGGSPYF.

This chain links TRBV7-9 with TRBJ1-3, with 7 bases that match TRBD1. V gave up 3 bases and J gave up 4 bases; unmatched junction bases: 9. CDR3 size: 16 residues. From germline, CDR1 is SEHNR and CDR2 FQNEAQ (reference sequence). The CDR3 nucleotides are TGTGCCAGCAGCTTGGACAGGACGGCGTCCGGAAACACCATATATTTT. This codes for CASSLDRTASGNTIYF.

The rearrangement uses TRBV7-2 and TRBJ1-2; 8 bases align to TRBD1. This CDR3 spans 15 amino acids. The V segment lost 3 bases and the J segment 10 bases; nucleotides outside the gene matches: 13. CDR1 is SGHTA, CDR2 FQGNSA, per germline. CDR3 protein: CASSLWGDRSEIYTF. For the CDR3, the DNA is TGTGCCAGCAGCTTGTGGGGGGACAGGTCGGAAATCTACACCTTC.

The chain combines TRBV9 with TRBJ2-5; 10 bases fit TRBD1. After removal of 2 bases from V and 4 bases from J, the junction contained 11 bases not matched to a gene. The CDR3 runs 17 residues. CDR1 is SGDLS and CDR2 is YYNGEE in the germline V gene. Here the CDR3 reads CASSVGGATGGIETQYF. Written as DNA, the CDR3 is TGTGCCAGCAGCGTCGGAGGAGCGACAGGGGGCATAGAGACCCAGTACTTC.